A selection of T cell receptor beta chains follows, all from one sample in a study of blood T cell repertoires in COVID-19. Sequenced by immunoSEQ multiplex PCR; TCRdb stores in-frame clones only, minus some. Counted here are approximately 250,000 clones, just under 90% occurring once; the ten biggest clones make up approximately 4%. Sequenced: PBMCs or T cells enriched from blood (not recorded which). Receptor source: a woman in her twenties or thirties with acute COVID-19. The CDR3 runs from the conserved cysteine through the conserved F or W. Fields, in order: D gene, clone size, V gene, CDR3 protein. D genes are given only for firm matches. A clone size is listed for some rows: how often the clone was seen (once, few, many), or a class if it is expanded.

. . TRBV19 CASSIGRRSNQPQHF
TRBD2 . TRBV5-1 CASSLVSSGSDMAYEQYF
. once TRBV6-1 CASSEGAPPGEQYF
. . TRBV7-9 CASSSSQETQYF
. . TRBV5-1 CASSLDGDSNQPQHF
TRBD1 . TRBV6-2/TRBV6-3 CASSWGQGHYEQYF
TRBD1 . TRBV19 CASGQGGGSFRTDTQYF
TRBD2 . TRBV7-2 CASSGKAGGGGELFF
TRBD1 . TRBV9 CASSAGQPNTEAFF
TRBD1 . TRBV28 CASSFGQGGPNEKLFF
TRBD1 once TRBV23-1 CATNSLDRVQNEQFF
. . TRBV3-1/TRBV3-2 CASSQVATAVEQYF
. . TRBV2 CASRSVGVGYTEAFF
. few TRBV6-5 CASSYGGSSGANVLTF
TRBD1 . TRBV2 CASSVWTGSDIQYF
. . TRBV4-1 CASSQQTGNSYTF
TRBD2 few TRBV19 CASSDSSGSDEQYF
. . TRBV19 CASSITRDYGYTF
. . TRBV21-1 CASSKASRDGYTF
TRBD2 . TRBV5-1 CASSLGSGSDVYEQYF
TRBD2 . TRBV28 CASIGTSSEQYF
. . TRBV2 CASSPRGASVSSYNEQFF
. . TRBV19 CASKVQGSTEAFF
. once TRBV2 CASSEAGGWYEKLFF
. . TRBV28 CASKSQGRWNTEAFF
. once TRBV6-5 CASRLSPVGEQYF
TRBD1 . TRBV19 CASSMPQGAFDLMNTEAFF
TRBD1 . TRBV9 CASSANSGQGANSPLHF
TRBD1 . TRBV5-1 CASSLVDRVEITEAFF
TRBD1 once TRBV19 CATLSFLGQGGNSPLHF
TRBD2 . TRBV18 CASSPQASGRTDSYEQYF
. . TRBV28 CASSLNAGPGEQYF
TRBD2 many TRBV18 CASSTTSGRAPPNTGELFF
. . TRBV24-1 CATRGRRGSEQYF
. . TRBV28 CASSLPRSTLAKNIQYF
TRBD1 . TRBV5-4 CASSLFGTGGPNTEAFF
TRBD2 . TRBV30 CAWDLAGSEADTQYF
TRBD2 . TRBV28 CASSSIEGLAGGGDTQYF
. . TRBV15 CATSSVYRTDTQYF
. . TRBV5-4 CASSLGDNLNTEAFF
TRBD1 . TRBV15 CATSRDRQGGYGYTF